This T cell receptor beta chain emerged from a study of shared clonotypes between healthy human individuals. Study results and limitations: Non-shared clonotypes had lower generation probabilities than clonotypes shared by all four sorted-subset donors. Clonotype sharing among donors, it was expected, would be affected by sequencing depth.

V gave up 3 bases and J gave up 3 bases, with 9 bases separating them. The CDR3 loop spans 14 amino acids. Per germline, CDR1 LNHDA and CDR2 SQIVND (reference sequence). TCRdb's copy holds only in-frame clones and misses some; the assay was immunoSEQ multiplex PCR. The sample has 1.4 million to 1.5 million clones, around 97% seen once. As concerns this clone: The antigen remains unidentified. Distinct nucleotide sequences in the sample also encode this CDR3.

The V and J genes are TRBV19 and TRBJ2-1, with D perhaps matching TRBD1 (6 bases). The sequence was collected from a young man in good health. The sequenced sample consisted of naive CD4+ T cells sorted from blood. Subset defined: CD45RA+ positively selected. CDR3 protein: CASSIPGVYNEQFF. As DNA, the CDR3 is TGTGCCAGTAGTATCCCAGGGGTCTACAATGAGCAGTTCTTC.